The clone carrying this T cell receptor (beta chain) was found once. The sample originates from a study of T cell changes during pregnancy in multiple sclerosis. V shed 5 bases and J shed 6 bases, with 13 bases lying between them. Germline lookup yields CDR1 LGHNT and CDR2 FRNRAP. This CDR3 is built from 13 residues. The assay was immunoSEQ multiplex PCR, and TCRdb's table has in-frame clones only and misses some. The sample has tens of thousands of clones, around 92% seen once. The chain employs TRBV12-5 and TRBJ1-2; D remains ambiguous. This receptor was identified in a female donor with multiple sclerosis, enrolled in a pregnancy study. The sequencing here drew on CD8+ T cells from peripheral blood mononuclear cells, taken after pregnancy. CDR3 DNA sequence: TGTGCTAGTGGTGTGCAAGCCTTCCATGGCTACACCTTC. Protein product: CASGVQAFHGYTF. Full variable domain (rest looked up from reference TRBV12-5 and TRBJ1-2): DARVTQTPRHKVTEMGQEVTMRCQPILGHNTVFWYRQTMMQGLELLAYFRNRAPLDDSGMPKDRFSAEMPDATLATLKIQPSEPRDSAVYFCASGVQAFHGYTFGSGTRLTVV.